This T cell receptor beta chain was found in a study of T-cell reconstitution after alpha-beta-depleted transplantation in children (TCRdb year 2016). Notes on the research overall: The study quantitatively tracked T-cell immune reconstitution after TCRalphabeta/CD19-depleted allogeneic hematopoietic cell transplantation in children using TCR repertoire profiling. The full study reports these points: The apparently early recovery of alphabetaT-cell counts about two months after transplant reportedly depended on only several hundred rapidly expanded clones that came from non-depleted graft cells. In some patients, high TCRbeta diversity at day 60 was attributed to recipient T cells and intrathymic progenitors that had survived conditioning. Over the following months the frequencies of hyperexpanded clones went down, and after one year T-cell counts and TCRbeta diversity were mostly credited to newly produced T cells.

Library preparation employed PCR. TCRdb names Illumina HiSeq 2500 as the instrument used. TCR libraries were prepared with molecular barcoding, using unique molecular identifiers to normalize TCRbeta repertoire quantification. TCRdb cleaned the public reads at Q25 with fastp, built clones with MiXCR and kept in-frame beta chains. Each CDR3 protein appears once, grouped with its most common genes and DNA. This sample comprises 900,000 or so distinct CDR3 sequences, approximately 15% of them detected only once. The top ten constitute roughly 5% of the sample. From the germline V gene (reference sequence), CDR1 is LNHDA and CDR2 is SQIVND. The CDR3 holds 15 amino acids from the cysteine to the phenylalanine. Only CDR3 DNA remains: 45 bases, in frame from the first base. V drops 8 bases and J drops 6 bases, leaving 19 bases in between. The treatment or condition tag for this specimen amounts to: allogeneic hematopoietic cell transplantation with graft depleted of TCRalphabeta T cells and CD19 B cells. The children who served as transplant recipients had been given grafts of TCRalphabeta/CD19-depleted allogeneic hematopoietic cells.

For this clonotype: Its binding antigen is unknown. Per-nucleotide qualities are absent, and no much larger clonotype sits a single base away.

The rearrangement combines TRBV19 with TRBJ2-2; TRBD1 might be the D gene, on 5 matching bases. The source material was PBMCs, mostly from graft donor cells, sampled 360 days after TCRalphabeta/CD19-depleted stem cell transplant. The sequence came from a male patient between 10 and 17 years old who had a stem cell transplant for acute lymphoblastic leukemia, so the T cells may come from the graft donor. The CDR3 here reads CASRVTDQSPGELFF. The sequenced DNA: TGTGCCAGTCGGGTGACAGATCAGTCCCCCGGGGAGCTGTTTTTT.